What follows is one T cell receptor beta chain and its context. Its cognate antigen is unknown. The data stem from a study of T cell responses to AZD1222 COVID-19 vaccine. The CDR3 has 13 amino acids. Looked up from germline, CDR1 is MNHEY and CDR2 is SVGAGI. V lost 10 bases, J lost 9 bases, and 19 bases lay in between. Overall study findings and caveats: A mostly white British donor set with more females was recruited, and clonal diversity was possibly underestimated. No repertoire was sampled before or during the peak T cell response, only after it. Nearly half of unique spike-specific TCRs reportedly avoided B.1.351 and B.1.1.7 mutated regions. Of the AZD1222 recipients, only 5 or 6 were seropositive at baseline.

TCRdb's copy holds only in-frame clones and misses some; the assay was immunoSEQ multiplex PCR. The data contain about 25,000 clones, about nine tenths of them seen just once; the ten biggest clones take up roughly 30%. The chain has TRBV6-5 and TRBJ2-1; D unresolved. The TCR was taken from an adult who received the AZD1222 COVID-19 vaccine. The sample consisted of peripheral blood, taken 28 days after the second AZD1222 dose. CDR3 protein: CATIRILWGEQFF. In nucleotides, the CDR3 is TGTGCCACCATCCGGATATTATGGGGTGAGCAGTTCTTC.